This TCR beta chain was captured by sequencing in a study of siplizumab effects on memory and regulatory T cells. Notes on the study in general: Major contributors to the alloresponse seemed to be naive T cells, which also appeared more diverse than memory cells.

The repertoire was sequenced with immunoSEQ multiplex PCR; TCRdb's copy has only in-frame clones and lacks some. The profile covers 55,000 to 70,000 clones, with more than 80% appearing a single time and 30% to 40% taken by the ten largest. In germline, CDR1 is SEHNR, CDR2 FQNEAQ (reference sequence). CDR3 size: 15 residues. V was pared by 5 bases and J by 3 bases, with 10 bases of the junction left unmatched. This clone has only one observation. Its antigen is not identified. Specimen: CD8+ T cells sorted from blood. J is TRBJ2-7 and V is TRBV7-9; TRBD1 matches 7 bases. The source of this sequence is a human donor in good health. CDR3 bases: TGTGCCAGCAGCGGTAAGAAGGGGGCCGGCTACGAGCAGTACTTC. It is translated as CASSGKKGAGYEQYF.